This T cell receptor (beta chain) emerged from a study of shared clonotypes between healthy human individuals. Background on the study: Each donor contributed plates that comprised three CD4 naive, three CD4 memory, two CD8 naive and one CD8 memory. Overall study results and limits: Sorted-subset samples were not fully sequenced, rarefaction indicated. Blood alone was sampled, and tissue repertoires likely differ.

Some clones are missing from TCRdb's copy, which holds only in-frame ones; the method was immunoSEQ multiplex PCR. This sample yields over 1.5 million clones, of which around 98% are seen a single time; 0.45% belongs to the top ten. Germline V gives CDR1 SGHAT, CDR2 FQNNGV. V was pared by 7 bases and J by 1 base, with 5 bases of the junction left unmatched. The CDR3 sequence is 14 residues long. Comment on this clone: The antigen is undetermined.

The sequenced material came from naive CD4+ T cells sorted from blood. Subset meaning: CD45RA+ positively selected. This chain uses TRBV11-2 with TRBJ2-7; 9 nucleotides line up with TRBD1. The clonotype originates from a man aged 25 to 45 in good health. CDR3 amino acids: CASTTGQGSYEQYF. CDR3 nucleotides: TGTGCCAGCACCACGGGACAGGGTTCCTACGAGCAGTACTTC.